Listed here is a single TCR beta chain. The target antigen is unknown. In TCRdb, the reads were re-called with MiXCR into one record per CDR3 protein. This table holds under 95,000 distinct CDR3 sequences, about 45% found once. This sample was included in a study of T cell repertoires in cytomegalovirus infection. Overall study results and limits: Clonotypes of TCR beta that were HLA-C-restricted and CMV-specific dominated the ex vivo response.

This CDR3 has 14 residues. CDR1 SGHAT and CDR2 FQNNGV come from the germline V gene. V was clipped by 5 bases and J by 10 bases; unmatched bases: 12. The input for sequencing was CD8+ T cells from cultured PBMCs, taken from culture after CMV antigen stimulation. The origin of this receptor is a human donor in good health (CMV status not recorded). Some clones in this sample may be carry-over from other donors' samples. The chain recombines TRBV11-2 with TRBJ2-3; 7 nucleotides agree with TRBD2. The CDR3 DNA reads TGTGCCAGCAGCGAGGGCCGACTAGCCTGGGCGCAGTATTTT. Its translation is CASSEGRLAWAQYF.